This TCR beta chain is from a study of blood T cell repertoires in COVID-19. At the level of the study: The study drew acute and convalescent COVID-19 samples from the United States, Italy and Spain.

Trimming removed 8 bases from V and 5 bases from J, with 16 bases in between. The germline gives CDR1 LNHDA, CDR2 SQIVND (reference sequence). The CDR3 spans 14 residues. As processed by the authors: By means of reference gene primer amplification, nucleated cell counts were estimated. The method was immunoSEQ multiplex PCR; TCRdb's version includes in-frame clones alone and lacks a portion of them. V, J and clone size are those of that table, while D and trimming were read from the DNA. The sample shows about 670,000 clones, about nine tenths of them seen only once. The chain uses TRBV19 and TRBJ1-5; D is perhaps TRBD1 (6 bases). Material for sequencing was peripheral blood. The clonotype was recovered from a young woman with acute or convalescent COVID-19. CDR3 protein: CASAVQGRDQPQHF. DNA for the CDR3: TGTGCCAGTGCAGTACAGGGTAGGGATCAGCCCCAGCATTTT.